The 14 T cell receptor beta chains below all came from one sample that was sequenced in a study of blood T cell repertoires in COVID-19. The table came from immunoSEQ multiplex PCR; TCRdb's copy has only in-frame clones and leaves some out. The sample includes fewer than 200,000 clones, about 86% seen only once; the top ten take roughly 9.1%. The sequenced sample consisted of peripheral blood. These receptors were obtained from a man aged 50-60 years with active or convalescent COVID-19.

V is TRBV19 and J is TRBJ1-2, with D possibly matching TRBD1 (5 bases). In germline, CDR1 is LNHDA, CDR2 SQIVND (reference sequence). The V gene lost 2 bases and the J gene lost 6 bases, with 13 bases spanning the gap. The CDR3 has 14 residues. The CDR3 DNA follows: TGTGCCAGTAGTATATCTCGCAGGGAAAATGGCTACACCTTC. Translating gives CASSISRRENGYTF. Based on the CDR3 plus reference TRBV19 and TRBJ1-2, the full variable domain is DGGITQSPKYLFRKEGQNVTLSCEQNLNHDAMYWYRQDPGQGLRLIYYSQIVNDFQKGDIAEGYSVSREKKESFPLTVTSAQKNPTAFYLCASSISRRENGYTFGSGTRLTVV.

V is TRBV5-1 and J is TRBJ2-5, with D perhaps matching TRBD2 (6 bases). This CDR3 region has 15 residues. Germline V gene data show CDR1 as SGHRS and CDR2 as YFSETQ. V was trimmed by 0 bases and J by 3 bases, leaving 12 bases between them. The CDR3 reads CASSLGIAEKETQYF. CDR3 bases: TGCGCCAGCAGCTTGGGGATAGCGGAAAAAGAGACCCAGTACTTC.

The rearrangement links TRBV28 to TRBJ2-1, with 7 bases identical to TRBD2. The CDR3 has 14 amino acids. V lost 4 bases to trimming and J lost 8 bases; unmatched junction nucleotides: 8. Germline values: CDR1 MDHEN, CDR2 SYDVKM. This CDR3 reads CASSSQRESYEQFF. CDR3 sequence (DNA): TGTGCCAGCAGTTCCCAGCGGGAAAGCTATGAGCAGTTCTTC. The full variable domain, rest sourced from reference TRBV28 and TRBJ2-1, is DVKVTQSSRYLVKRTGEKVFLECVQDMDHENMFWYRQDPGLGLRLIYFSYDVKMKEKGDIPEGYSVSREKKERFSLILESASTNQTSMYLCASSSQRESYEQFFGPGTRLTVL.

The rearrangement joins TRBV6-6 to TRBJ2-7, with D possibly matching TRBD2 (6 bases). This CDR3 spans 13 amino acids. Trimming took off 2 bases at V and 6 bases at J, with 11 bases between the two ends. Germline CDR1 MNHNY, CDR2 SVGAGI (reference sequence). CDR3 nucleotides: TGTGCCAGCAGTTACGGGCAGGAGGGCGAGCAGTACTTC. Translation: CASSYGQEGEQYF.

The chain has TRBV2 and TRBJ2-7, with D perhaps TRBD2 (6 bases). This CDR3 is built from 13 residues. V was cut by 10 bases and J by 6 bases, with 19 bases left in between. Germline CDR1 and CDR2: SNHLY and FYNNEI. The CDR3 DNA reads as TGTGCCACCCTACCGGCACAGGAGGGCGAGCAGTACTTC. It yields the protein CATLPAQEGEQYF.

CDR3 sequence: CASSYGSGEGQPQHF. The CDR3 DNA follows: TGTGCCAGCAGTTACGGTTCAGGGGAAGGCCAGCCCCAGCATTTT. The chain combines TRBV6-2 or TRBV6-3 with TRBJ1-5, with D perhaps TRBD1 (6 bases). The CDR3 sequence is 15 residues long. Germline V CDR1 and CDR2: MNHEY, SVGEGT. Between the trimmed V and J ends, which lost 2 bases and 7 bases, there was a span of 15 bases.

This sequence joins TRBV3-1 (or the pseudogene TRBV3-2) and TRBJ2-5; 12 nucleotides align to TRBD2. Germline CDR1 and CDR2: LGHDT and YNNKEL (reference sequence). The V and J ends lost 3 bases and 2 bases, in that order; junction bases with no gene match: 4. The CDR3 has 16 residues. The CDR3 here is CASSQWTSGVQETQYF. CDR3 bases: TGTGCCAGCAGCCAGTGGACTAGCGGGGTACAAGAGACCCAGTACTTC.

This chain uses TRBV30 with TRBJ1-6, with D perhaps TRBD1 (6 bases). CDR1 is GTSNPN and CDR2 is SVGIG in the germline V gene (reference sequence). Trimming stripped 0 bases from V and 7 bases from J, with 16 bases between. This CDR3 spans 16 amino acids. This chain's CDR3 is CAWSVPPGGGNSPLHF. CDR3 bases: TGTGCCTGGAGTGTACCCCCGGGGGGCGGAAATTCACCCCTCCACTTT. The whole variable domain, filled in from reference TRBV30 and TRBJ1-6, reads SQTIHQWPATLVQPVGSPLSLECTVEGTSNPNLYWYRQAAGRGLQLLFYSVGIGQISSEVPQNLSASRPQDRQFILSSKKLLLSDSGFYLCAWSVPPGGGNSPLHFGNGTRLTVT.

The DNA of the CDR3 is TGTGCCAGCAGCACCAGAAGCGGGAGTGGCCCTAGCACAGATACGCAGTATTTT. Its translation: CASSTRSGSGPSTDTQYF. V and J are TRBV9 and TRBJ2-3; 8 nucleotides agree with TRBD2. The ends lost 4 bases at V and 0 bases at J; junction bases unmatched: 13. CDR3 length: 18 amino acids. The germline V gene has CDR1 SGDLS and CDR2 YYNGEE.

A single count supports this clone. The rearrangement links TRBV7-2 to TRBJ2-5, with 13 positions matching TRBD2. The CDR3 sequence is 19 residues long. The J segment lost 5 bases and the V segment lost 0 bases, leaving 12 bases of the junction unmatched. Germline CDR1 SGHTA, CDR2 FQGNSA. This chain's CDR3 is CASSLARVTSGGAWETQYF. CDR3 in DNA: TGTGCCAGCAGCTTAGCGCGTGTAACTAGCGGGGGGGCATGGGAGACCCAGTACTTC.

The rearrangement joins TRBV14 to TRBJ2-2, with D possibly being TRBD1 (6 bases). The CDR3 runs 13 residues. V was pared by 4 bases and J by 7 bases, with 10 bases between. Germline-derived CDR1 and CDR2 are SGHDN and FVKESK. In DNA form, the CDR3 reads TGTGCCAGCAGCCCCCAGGGGAGCGGGGAGCTGTTTTTT. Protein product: CASSPQGSGELFF.

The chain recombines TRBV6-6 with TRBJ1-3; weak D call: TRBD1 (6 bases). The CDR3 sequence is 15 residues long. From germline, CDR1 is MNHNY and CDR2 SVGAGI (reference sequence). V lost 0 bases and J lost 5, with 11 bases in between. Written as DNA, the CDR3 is TGTGCCAGCAGTTACTCCCAGGGGCCCCGAAACACCATATATTTT. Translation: CASSYSQGPRNTIYF.

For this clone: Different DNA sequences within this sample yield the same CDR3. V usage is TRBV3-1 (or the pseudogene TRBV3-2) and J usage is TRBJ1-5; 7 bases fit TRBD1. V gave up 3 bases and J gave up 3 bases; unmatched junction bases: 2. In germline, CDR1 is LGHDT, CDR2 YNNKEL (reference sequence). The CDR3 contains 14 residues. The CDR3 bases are TGTGCCAGCAGCCAGGGGACAGACAATCAGCCCCAGCATTTT. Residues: CASSQGTDNQPQHF.

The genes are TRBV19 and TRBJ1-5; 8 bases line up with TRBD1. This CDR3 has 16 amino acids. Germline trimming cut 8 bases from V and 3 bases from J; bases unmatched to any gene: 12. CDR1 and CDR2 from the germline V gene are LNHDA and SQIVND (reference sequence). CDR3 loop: CASLPQDRGPNQPQHF. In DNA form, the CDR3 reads TGTGCCAGTCTACCCCAAGACAGGGGCCCCAATCAGCCCCAGCATTTT.